The 17 T cell receptor beta chains below come from one sample, sequenced in a study of cytomegalovirus exposure and HLA in healthy donors. In the PCR, 60 Vbeta and 13 Jbeta primers were used. Some clones are missing from TCRdb's copy, which holds only in-frame ones; the method was immunoSEQ multiplex PCR. Across roughly 120,000 clones, the top ten clones capture under 3.5% of the sample. Sequencing input: PBMCs. These receptors all stem from a man under 40 in good health and CMV-seronegative.

The V and J genes are TRBV28 and TRBJ2-7, with D possibly TRBD1 on 6 matching bases. Trimming cost V 6 bases and J 3 bases, with 15 bases left between them. CDR1 is MDHEN, CDR2 SYDVKM, per germline. The CDR3 runs to 14 residues. DNA of the CDR3: TGTGCCAGCAGCCCCCCCTGGGACAACTACGAGCAGTACTTC. It translates to CASSPPWDNYEQYF. The complete variable domain, with remaining parts taken from reference TRBV28 and TRBJ2-7, reads DVKVTQSSRYLVKRTGEKVFLECVQDMDHENMFWYRQDPGLGLRLIYFSYDVKMKEKGDIPEGYSVSREKKERFSLILESASTNQTSMYLCASSPPWDNYEQYFGPGTRLTVT.

This chain links TRBV30 with TRBJ2-2; D gene ambiguous. This CDR3 has 13 amino acids. Germline-derived CDR1 and CDR2 are GTSNPN and SVGIG (reference sequence). V shed 0 bases and J shed 2 bases, with 4 bases lying between them. CDR3 bases: TGTGCCTGGAGTGTATTAAACACCGGGGAGCTGTTTTTT. Translated: CAWSVLNTGELFF. The full variable domain, with the rest looked up from reference TRBV30 and TRBJ2-2, is SQTIHQWPATLVQPVGSPLSLECTVEGTSNPNLYWYRQAAGRGLQLLFYSVGIGQISSEVPQNLSASRPQDRQFILSSKKLLLSDSGFYLCAWSVLNTGELFFGEGSRLTVL.

The chain uses TRBV6-1 and TRBJ2-7; 10 nucleotides agree with TRBD1. Looked up from germline, CDR1 is MNHNS and CDR2 is SASEGT. The trim removed 4 bases at V and 4 bases at J, leaving 7 bases unmatched. CDR3 length: 15 amino acids. The CDR3 loop reads CASSGWGQGSYEQYF. The CDR3 region has the DNA TGTGCCAGCAGTGGTTGGGGACAGGGGTCTTACGAGCAGTACTTC.

The V and J genes are TRBV30 and TRBJ2-3, with D maybe TRBD1 (5 bases). Trimming cost V 5 bases and J 1 base, with 7 bases left between them. Per the germline V gene, CDR1 is GTSNPN and CDR2 is SVGIG (reference sequence). The CDR3 contains 12 residues. The CDR3 nucleotides are TGTGCCTGGGACAGACGCACAGATACGCAGTATTTT. Protein: CAWDRRTDTQYF. Together with reference TRBV30 and TRBJ2-3, the CDR3 gives the full variable domain: SQTIHQWPATLVQPVGSPLSLECTVEGTSNPNLYWYRQAAGRGLQLLFYSVGIGQISSEVPQNLSASRPQDRQFILSSKKLLLSDSGFYLCAWDRRTDTQYFGPGTRLTVL.

The chain uses TRBV27 and TRBJ2-7; D is perhaps TRBD2 (7 bases). The CDR3 totals 13 residues. Trimming took off 2 bases at V and 6 bases at J, with 11 bases between the two ends. In germline, CDR1 is MNHEY, CDR2 SMNVEV (reference sequence). This chain's CDR3 is CASSLGGALEQYF. The DNA of the CDR3 is TGTGCCAGCAGTTTAGGGGGGGCGCTCGAGCAGTACTTC.

The chain joins TRBV5-1 to TRBJ2-5; TRBD2 matches 10 bases. With the DNA end fitting TRBJ2-7 better, the J assignment may be wrong. This CDR3 is 14 amino acids long. CDR1 is SGHRS and CDR2 is YFSETQ in the germline V gene. CDR3 residues: CASSLASGSYEQYF. In nucleotides, the CDR3 is TGCGCCAGCAGCTTGGCTAGCGGGAGTTACGAGCAGTACTTC.

The chain combines TRBV30 with TRBJ2-2; D possibly corresponds to TRBD1 (5 bases). The CDR3 sequence is 15 residues long. Trimming stripped 1 base from V and 0 bases from J, with 9 bases between. Per the germline V gene, CDR1 is GTSNPN and CDR2 is SVGIG (reference sequence). The CDR3 loop is CAWSEAGSNTGELFF. The CDR3 DNA sequence: TGTGCCTGGAGTGAGGCAGGGTCGAACACCGGGGAGCTGTTTTTT.

The chain is built from TRBV7-3 and TRBJ2-2; 10 positions agree with TRBD2. Germline V CDR1 and CDR2: SGHTA, FQGTGA. The CDR3 totals 16 residues. V trimming: 4 bases; J trimming: 5 bases; junction bases outside the gene matches: 7. CDR3 nucleotide sequence: TGTGCCAGCAGCTCGGAGCCGGGACTAGCGACCGGGGAGCTGTTTTTT. Amino acids: CASSSEPGLATGELFF.

V usage is TRBV5-1 and J usage is TRBJ2-6; TRBD2 might be the D (6 bases). The CDR3 runs 16 residues. From germline, CDR1 is SGHRS and CDR2 YFSETQ. The ends were cut back, 3 bases at V and 0 bases at J, with 10 bases in the middle. The CDR3 is CASSWAGISGANVLTF. DNA of the CDR3: TGCGCCAGCAGCTGGGCGGGGATCTCTGGGGCCAACGTCCTGACTTTC.

The chain employs TRBV11-2 and TRBJ2-7, with 10 bases lining up with TRBD2. Germline CDR1 is SGHAT and CDR2 is FQNNGV. The V gene end was trimmed by 5 bases and the J gene end by 3 bases; junction bases not matched to a gene: 7. The CDR3 runs 15 residues. The CDR3 nucleotides are TGTGCCAGCAGCGCCATGGTAGCGGGAGGCTACGAGCAGTACTTC. The encoded protein is CASSAMVAGGYEQYF.

V usage is TRBV28 and J usage is TRBJ1-5; the match to TRBD1 covers 7 bases. The CDR3 totals 14 residues. Germline assignment: CDR1 MDHEN and CDR2 SYDVKM. The V and J ends lost 6 bases and 7 bases, in that order; junction bases with no gene match: 9. CDR3 region: CASRSNRGWQPQHF. CDR3 in DNA: TGTGCCAGCAGATCTAACAGGGGCTGGCAGCCCCAGCATTTT.

The chain is built from TRBV4-3 and TRBJ2-7; 7 bases are shared with TRBD1. The CDR3 has 16 residues. V gave up 0 bases and J gave up 3 bases; unmatched junction bases: 8. Germline CDR1 LGHNA, CDR2 YSLEER. Here the CDR3 reads CASSQDWTGGSYEQYF. CDR3 sequence (DNA): TGCGCCAGCAGCCAAGATTGGACAGGCGGTAGCTACGAGCAGTACTTC.

J is TRBJ2-5 and V is TRBV7-9; D is possibly TRBD2 (6 bases). The CDR3 sequence is 13 residues long. Looked up from germline, CDR1 is SEHNR and CDR2 is FQNEAQ (reference sequence). V lost 6 bases to trimming and J lost 2 bases, with 10 bases between them. CDR3 residues: CASRLAGQETQYF. CDR3 DNA: TGTGCCAGCAGACTAGCAGGTCAAGAGACCCAGTACTTC. Filled out from reference TRBV7-9 and TRBJ2-5, the complete variable domain reads DTGVSQNPRHKITKRGQNVTFRCDPISEHNRLYWYRQTLGQGPEFLTYFQNEAQLEKSRLLSDRFSAERPKGSFSTLEIQRTEQGDSAMYLCASRLAGQETQYFGPGTRLLVL.

This sequence joins TRBV7-9 and TRBJ1-1; 8 bases are a match to TRBD1. This CDR3 is built from 17 residues. Losses at the gene ends were 1 base for V and 4 bases for J; bases not matched to a gene: 11. CDR1 SEHNR and CDR2 FQNEAQ come from the germline V gene (reference sequence). The CDR3 nucleotides are TGTGCCAGCAGCTTAGGATCGGCAGGGGGCCGAGGCACTGAAGCTTTCTTT. Protein: CASSLGSAGGRGTEAFF.

V usage is TRBV6-6 and J usage is TRBJ2-5; TRBD1 aligns across 8 bases. The end of the DNA is better explained by TRBJ2-7, so the J call may be wrong. CDR3 length: 15 residues. Germline V lookup: CDR1 MNHNY, CDR2 SVGAGI (reference sequence). In nucleotides, the CDR3 is TGTGCCAGCAGTTATCGGGACAGGTCCTCCTACGAGCAGTACTTC. It yields the protein CASSYRDRSSYEQYF.

The chain has TRBV11-3 and TRBJ2-2; 7 bases are a match to TRBD2. The CDR3 consists of 15 residues. V lost 2 bases to trimming and J lost 3 bases; unmatched junction nucleotides: 3. Germline CDR1 and CDR2: SGHNT and YENEEA. The CDR3 DNA reads TGTGCCAGCAGCTTAACTAGCGCACACACCGGGGAGCTGTTTTTT. Its translation is CASSLTSAHTGELFF.

This chain links TRBV5-1 with TRBJ1-6, with 7 nucleotides matching TRBD1. This CDR3 is 15 amino acids long. V dropped 0 bases and J dropped 10; count of bases not matched to a gene: 7. The germline gives CDR1 SGHRS, CDR2 YFSETQ. Here the CDR3 DNA reads TGCGCCAGCAGCTTGGCCGGGACAGCTCGATCACCCCTCCACTTT. Translated, it gives CASSLAGTARSPLHF.